This paragraph covers one T cell receptor beta chain sequence. Its target is not known. These data are taken from a study of OX40 agonist ivuxolimab in advanced cancers. For the study at large: People in dose escalation had one of these cancers: hepatocellular carcinoma, melanoma, renal cell or head and neck cancer. Broader study findings: On average, CD8+ T cells showed a greater number of expanded clones than CD4+.

J gave up 6 bases and V 6 bases, and 7 bases lay outside the gene matches. The CDR3 sequence is 16 residues long. Germline CDR1 is MNHNY and CDR2 is SVGAGI (reference sequence). Sequencing used immunoSEQ multiplex PCR; TCRdb keeps in-frame clones, though not all of them. Here the sample spans fewer than 90,000 clones, 88% being singletons. The sample in question was CD4+ or CD8+ T cells sorted from blood, obtained in a trial of the OX40 agonist ivuxolimab. This TCR was recovered from an adult with an advanced solid tumor such as melanoma, head and neck, liver or kidney cancer. The chain is built from TRBV6-6 and TRBJ2-1, with 14 nucleotides matching TRBD2. The CDR3 protein is CASSPRTSGRSNEQFF. The CDR3 DNA reads as TGTGCCAGCAGCCCCCGGACTAGCGGGAGGTCCAATGAGCAGTTCTTC.